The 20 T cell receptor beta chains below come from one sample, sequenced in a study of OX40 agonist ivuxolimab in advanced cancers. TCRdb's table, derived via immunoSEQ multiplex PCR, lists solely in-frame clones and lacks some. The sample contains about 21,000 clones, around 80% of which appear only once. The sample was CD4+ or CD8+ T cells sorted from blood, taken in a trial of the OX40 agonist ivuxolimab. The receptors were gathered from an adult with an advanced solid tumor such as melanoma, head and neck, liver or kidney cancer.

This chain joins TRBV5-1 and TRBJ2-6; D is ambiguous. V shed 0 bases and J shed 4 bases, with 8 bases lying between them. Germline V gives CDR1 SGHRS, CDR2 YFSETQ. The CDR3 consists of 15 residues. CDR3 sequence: CASSLAPGGANVLTF. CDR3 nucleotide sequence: TGCGCCAGCAGCTTGGCCCCAGGAGGGGCCAACGTCCTGACTTTC. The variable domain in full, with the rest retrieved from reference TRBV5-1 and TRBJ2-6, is KAGVTQTPRYLIKTRGQQVTLSCSPISGHRSVSWYQQTPGQGLQFLFEYFSETQRNKGNFPGRFSGRQFSNSRSEMNVSTLELGDSALYLCASSLAPGGANVLTFGAGSRLTVL.

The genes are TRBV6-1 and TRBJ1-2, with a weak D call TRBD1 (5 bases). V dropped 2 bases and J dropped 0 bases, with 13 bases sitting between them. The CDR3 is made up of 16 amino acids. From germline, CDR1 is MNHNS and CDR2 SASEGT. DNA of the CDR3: TGTGCCAGCAGTGAAACAAACAGGAAAGCTAACTATGGCTACACCTTC. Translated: CASSETNRKANYGYTF.

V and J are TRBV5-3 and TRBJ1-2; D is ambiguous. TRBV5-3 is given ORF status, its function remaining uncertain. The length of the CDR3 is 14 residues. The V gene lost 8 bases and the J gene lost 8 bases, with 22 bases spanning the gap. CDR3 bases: TGTGCCAGCAGCAACCAAGCCCCCGACGGGGGCTACACCTTC. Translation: CASSNQAPDGGYTF.

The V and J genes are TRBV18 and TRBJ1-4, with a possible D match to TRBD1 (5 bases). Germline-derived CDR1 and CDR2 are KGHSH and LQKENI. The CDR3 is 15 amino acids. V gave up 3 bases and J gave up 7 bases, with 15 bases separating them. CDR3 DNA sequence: TGTGCCAGCTCACCGGGTCGGCAGGGAGGTGAAAAACTGTTTTTT. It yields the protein CASSPGRQGGEKLFF.

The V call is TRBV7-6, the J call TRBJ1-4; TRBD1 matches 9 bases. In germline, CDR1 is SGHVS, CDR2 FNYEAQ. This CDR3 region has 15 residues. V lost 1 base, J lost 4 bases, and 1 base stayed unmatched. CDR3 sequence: CASSLGDRDNEKLFF. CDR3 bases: TGTGCCAGCAGCTTAGGGGACAGGGATAATGAAAAACTGTTTTTT.

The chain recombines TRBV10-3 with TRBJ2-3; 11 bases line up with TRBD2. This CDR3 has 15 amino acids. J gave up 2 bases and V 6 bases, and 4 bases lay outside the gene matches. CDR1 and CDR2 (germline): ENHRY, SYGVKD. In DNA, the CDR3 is TGTGCCATCAGCGTAGCGGGGGGGATCACAGATACGCAGTATTTT. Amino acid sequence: CAISVAGGITDTQYF.

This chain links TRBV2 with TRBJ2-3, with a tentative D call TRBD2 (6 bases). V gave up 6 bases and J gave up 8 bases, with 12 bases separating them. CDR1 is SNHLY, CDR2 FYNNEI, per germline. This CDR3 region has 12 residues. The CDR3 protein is CASSRAGGTQYF. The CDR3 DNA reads TGTGCCAGCAGCCGAGCCGGGGGTACGCAGTATTTT.

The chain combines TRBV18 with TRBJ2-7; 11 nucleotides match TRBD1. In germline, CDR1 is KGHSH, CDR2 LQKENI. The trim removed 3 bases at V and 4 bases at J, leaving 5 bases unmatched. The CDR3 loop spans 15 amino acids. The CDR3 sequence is CASSPGTGGMYEQYF. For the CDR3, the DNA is TGTGCCAGCTCACCGGGGACAGGGGGTATGTACGAGCAGTACTTC.

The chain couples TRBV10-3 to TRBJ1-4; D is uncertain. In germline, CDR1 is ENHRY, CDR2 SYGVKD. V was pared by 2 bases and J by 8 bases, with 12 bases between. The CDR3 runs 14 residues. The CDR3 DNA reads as TGTGCCATCAGTGAGATCCTTACACCCGAAAAACTGTTTTTT. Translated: CAISEILTPEKLFF.

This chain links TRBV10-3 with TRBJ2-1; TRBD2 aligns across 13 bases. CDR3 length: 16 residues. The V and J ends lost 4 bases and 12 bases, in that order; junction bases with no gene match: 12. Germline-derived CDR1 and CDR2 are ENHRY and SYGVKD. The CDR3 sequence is CAISGTSGGVQAGQFF. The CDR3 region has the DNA TGTGCCATCAGTGGGACTAGCGGGGGAGTACAGGCGGGGCAGTTCTTC.

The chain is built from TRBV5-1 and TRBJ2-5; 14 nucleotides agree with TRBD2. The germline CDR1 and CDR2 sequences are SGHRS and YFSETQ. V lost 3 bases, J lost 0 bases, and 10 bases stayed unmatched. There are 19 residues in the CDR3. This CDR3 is CASSSGGTSGGAYQETQYF. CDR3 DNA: TGCGCCAGCAGCTCCGGGGGGACTAGCGGGGGCGCGTACCAAGAGACCCAGTACTTC.

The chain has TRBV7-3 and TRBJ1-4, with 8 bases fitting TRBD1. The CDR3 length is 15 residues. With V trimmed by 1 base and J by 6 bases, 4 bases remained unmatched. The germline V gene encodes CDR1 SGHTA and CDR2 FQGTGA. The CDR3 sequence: CASSLKQGGHEKLFF. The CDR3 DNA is TGTGCCAGCAGCTTAAAACAGGGGGGTCATGAAAAACTGTTTTTT.

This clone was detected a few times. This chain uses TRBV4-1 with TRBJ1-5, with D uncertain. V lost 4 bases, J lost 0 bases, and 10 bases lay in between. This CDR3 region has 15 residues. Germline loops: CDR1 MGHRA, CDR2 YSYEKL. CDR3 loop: CASSPEQNSNQPQHF. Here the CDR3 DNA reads TGCGCCAGCAGCCCAGAACAGAATAGCAATCAGCCCCAGCATTTT.

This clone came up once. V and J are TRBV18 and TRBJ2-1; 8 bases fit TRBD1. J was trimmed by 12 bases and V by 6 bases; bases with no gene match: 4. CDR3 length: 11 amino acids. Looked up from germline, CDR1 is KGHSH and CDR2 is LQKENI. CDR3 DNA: TGTGCCAGCTCGTCTACAGGGGGGCAGTTCTTC. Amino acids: CASSSTGGQFF.

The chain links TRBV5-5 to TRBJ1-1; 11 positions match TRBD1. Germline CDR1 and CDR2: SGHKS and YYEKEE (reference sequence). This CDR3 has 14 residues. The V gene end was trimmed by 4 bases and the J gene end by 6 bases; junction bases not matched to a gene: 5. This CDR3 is CASSPMGQGAEAFF. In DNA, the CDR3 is TGTGCCAGCAGCCCCATGGGACAGGGGGCTGAAGCTTTCTTT.

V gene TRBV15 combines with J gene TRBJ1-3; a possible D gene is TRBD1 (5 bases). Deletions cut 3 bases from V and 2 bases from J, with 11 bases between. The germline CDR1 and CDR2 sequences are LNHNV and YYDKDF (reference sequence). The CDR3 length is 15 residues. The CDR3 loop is CATSRAGEAGNTIYF. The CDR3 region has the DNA TGTGCCACCAGCAGGGCGGGGGAGGCTGGAAACACCATATATTTT.

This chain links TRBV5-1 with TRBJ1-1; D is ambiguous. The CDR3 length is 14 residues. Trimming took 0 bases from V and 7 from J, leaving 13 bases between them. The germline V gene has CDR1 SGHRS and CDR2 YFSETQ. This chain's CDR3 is CASSLGQIDDEAFF. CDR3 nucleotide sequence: TGCGCCAGCAGCTTGGGGCAGATTGATGATGAAGCTTTCTTT.

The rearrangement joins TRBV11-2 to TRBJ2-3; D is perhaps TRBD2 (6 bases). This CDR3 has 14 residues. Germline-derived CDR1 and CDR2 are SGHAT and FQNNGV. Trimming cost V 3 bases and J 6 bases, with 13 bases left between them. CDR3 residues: CASSLTFGGDTQYF. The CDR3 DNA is TGTGCCAGCAGCTTGACCTTCGGGGGTGATACGCAGTATTTT.

The CDR3 here is CASSQLSRRDLRRRHGTNEKLFF. CDR3 DNA: TGTGCCAGCAGCCAACTTTCCCGGCGGGACCTCAGAAGGCGACACGGAACTAATGAAAAACTGTTTTTT. The chain recombines TRBV14 with TRBJ1-4; possibly TRBD1 for D (5 bases). The germline V gene has CDR1 SGHDN and CDR2 FVKESK. This CDR3 is built from 23 residues. The V gene lost 2 bases and the J gene lost 1 base, with 32 bases spanning the gap.

CDR3 coding DNA: TGTGCCAGCAGCCTGGGTCCTTCGGGATCACCCCTCCACTTT. It codes for CASSLGPSGSPLHF. The chain combines TRBV11-2 with TRBJ1-6, with D uncertain. The V end was cut by 5 bases, the J end by 10 bases, with 15 bases between. The CDR3 has 14 amino acids. Germline CDR1 is SGHAT and CDR2 is FQNNGV.